This T cell receptor (beta chain) was recovered during a study of Ad26.COV2.S vaccination and SARS-CoV-2 variants. As for the study in general: A participant enrolled in the COV1001 Ad26.COV2.S trial arm provided the sample.

Treatment denoted: some 20 received Ad26.COV2.S at low or high dose, single or two shots; several received placebo; per-sample allocation not given. The study sampled participants on day 63 after the first vaccine or placebo injection. TCRdb's copy holds only in-frame clones and misses some; the assay was immunoSEQ multiplex PCR. The sample has roughly 380,000 clones, 70% to 90% seen once. Trimming removed 8 bases at V and 2 bases at J, with 17 bases between. The germline CDR1 and CDR2 sequences are WSHSY and SAAADI. The CDR3 has 15 residues. Material: peripheral blood, obtained in a trial of Ad26.COV2.S vaccine versus placebo. The receptor comes from a person between 18 and 60 years old who received the Ad26.COV2.S COVID-19 vaccine or a placebo. This rearrangement joins TRBV10-2 to TRBJ2-3, with D perhaps TRBD1 or TRBD2 (5 bases each). The CDR3 sequence: CASADGTMYTDTQYF. Here the CDR3 DNA reads TGCGCCAGCGCCGACGGGACGATGTACACAGATACGCAGTATTTT.